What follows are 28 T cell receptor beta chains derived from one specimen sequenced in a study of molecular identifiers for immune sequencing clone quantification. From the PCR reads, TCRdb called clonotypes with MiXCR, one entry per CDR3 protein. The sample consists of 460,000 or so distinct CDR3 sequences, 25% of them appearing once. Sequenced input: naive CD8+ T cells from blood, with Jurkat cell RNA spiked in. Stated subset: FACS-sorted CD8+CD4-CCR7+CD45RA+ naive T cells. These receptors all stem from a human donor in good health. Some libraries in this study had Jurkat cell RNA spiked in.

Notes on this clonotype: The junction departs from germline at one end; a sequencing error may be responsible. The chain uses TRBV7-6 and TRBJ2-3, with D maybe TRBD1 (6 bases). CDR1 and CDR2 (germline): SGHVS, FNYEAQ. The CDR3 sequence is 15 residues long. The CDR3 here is CASSPGTWGLDTQCF. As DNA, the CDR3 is TGTGCCAGCAGCCCTGGGACATGGGGGTTGGATACGCAGTGTTTT.

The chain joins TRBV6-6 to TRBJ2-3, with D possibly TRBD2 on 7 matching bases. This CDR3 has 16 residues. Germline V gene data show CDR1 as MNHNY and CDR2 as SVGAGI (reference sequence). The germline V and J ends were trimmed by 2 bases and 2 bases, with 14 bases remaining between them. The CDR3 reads CASSYPPGGHTDTQYF. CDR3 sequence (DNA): TGTGCCAGCAGTTACCCCCCGGGGGGCCACACAGATACGCAGTATTTT.

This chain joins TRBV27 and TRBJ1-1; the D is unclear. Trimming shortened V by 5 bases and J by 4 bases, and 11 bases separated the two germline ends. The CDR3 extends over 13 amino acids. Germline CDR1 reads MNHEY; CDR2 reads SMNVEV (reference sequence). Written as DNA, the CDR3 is TGTGCCAGCAGTCTCGGACCGGCCACTGAAGCTTTCTTT. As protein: CASSLGPATEAFF.

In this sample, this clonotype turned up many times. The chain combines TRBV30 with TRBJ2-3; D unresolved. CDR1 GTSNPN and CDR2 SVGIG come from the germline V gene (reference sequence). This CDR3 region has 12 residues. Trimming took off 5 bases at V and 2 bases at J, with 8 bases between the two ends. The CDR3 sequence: CAWGTDTDTQYF. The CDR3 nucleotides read TGTGCCTGGGGAACGGACACAGATACGCAGTATTTT.

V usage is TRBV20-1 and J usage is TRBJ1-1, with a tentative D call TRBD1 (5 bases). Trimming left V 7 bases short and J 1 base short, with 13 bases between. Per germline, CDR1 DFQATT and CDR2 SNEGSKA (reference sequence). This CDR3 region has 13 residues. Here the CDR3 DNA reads TGCAGTGTTACCGGGGACGGGAACACTGAAGCTTTCTTT. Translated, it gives CSVTGDGNTEAFF.

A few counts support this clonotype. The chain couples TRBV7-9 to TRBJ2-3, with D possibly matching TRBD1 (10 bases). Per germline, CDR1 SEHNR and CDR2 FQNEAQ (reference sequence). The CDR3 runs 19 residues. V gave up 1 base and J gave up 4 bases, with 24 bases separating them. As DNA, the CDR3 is TGTGCCAGCAGCTTAGGGGACAGGGGTGAGACTAGCGGCCCAGATACGCAGTATTTT. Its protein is CASSLGDRGETSGPDTQYF.

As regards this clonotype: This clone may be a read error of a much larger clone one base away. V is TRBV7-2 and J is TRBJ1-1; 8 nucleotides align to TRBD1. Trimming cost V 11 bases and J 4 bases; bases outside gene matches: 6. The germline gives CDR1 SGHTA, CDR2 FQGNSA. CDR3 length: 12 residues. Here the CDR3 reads CACRTGITEAFF. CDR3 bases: TGTGCCTGTCGGACAGGGATCACTGAAGCTTTCTTT.

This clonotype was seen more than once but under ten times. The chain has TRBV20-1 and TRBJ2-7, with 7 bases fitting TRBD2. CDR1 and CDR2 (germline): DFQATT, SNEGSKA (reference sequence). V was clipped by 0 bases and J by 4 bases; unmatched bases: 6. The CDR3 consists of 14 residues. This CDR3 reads CSARDIGEGYEQYF. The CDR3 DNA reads TGCAGTGCTAGAGATATCGGGGAGGGTTACGAGCAGTACTTC.

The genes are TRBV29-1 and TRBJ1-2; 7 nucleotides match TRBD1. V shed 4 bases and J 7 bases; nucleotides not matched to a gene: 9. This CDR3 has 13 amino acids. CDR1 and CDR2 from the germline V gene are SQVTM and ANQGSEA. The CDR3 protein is CSVGPEGAGGYTF. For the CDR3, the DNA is TGCAGCGTTGGCCCGGAGGGGGCTGGTGGCTACACCTTC.

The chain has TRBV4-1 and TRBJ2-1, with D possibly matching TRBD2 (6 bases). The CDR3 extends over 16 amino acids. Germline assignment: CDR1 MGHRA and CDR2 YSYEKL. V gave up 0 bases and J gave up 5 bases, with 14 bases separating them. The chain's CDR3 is CASSQEPPSENNEQFF. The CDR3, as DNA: TGCGCCAGCAGCCAAGAGCCACCTAGCGAGAACAATGAGCAGTTCTTC.

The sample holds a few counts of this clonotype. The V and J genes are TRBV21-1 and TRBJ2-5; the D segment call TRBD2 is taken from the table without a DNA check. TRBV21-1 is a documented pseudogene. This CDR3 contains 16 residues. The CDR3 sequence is CASIPKGGRAEETQYF. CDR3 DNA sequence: TGTGCCAGCATCCCGAAGGGCGGGAGAGCCGAAGAGACCCAGTACTTC.

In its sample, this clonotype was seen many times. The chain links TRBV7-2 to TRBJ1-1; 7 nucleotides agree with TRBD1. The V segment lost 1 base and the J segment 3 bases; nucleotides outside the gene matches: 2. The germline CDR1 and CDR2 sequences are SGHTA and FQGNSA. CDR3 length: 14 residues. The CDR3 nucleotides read TGTGCCAGCAGCTTAGAAGGGGGCTACACTGAAGCTTTCTTT. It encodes CASSLEGGYTEAFF.

The CDR3 region has the DNA TGTGCCAGCAGCCCCCTCCCTAACCGGGGGGAAGCTTTCTTT. This translates into CASSPLPNRGEAFF. The chain uses TRBV13 and TRBJ1-1; possibly TRBD1 for D (5 bases). This CDR3 comprises 14 residues. Trimming left V 5 bases short and J 8 bases short, with 18 bases between. Germline CDR1 and CDR2: PRHDT and FYEKMQ (reference sequence).

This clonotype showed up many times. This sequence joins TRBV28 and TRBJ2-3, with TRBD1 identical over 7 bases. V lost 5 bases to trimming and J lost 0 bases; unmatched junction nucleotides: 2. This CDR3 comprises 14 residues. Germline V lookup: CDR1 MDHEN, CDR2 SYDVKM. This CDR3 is CASSRDSSTDTQYF. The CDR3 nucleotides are TGTGCCAGCAGTCGGGACAGCAGCACAGATACGCAGTATTTT. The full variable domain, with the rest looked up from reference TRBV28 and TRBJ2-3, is DVKVTQSSRYLVKRTGEKVFLECVQDMDHENMFWYRQDPGLGLRLIYFSYDVKMKEKGDIPEGYSVSREKKERFSLILESASTNQTSMYLCASSRDSSTDTQYFGPGTRLTVL.

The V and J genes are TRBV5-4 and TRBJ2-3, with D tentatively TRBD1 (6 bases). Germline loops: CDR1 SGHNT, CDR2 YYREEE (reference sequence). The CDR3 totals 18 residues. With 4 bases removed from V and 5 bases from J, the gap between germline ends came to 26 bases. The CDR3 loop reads CASSLPGGRGPLGDTQYF. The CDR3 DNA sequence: TGTGCCAGCAGCCTCCCGGGTGGCAGGGGCCCGCTAGGAGATACGCAGTATTTT.

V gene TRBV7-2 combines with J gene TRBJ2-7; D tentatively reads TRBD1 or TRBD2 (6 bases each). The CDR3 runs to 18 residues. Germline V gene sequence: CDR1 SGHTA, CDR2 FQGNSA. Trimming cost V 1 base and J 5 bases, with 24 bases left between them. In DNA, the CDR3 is TGTGCCAGCAGCTTAGATCAGGCAGTTGCCTGGGGGGCGGACGAGCAGTACTTC. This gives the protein CASSLDQAVAWGADEQYF. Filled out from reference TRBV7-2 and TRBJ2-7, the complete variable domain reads GAGVSQSPSNKVTEKGKDVELRCDPISGHTALYWYRQSLGQGLEFLIYFQGNSAPDKSGLPSDRFSAERTGGSVSTLTIQRTQQEDSAVYLCASSLDQAVAWGADEQYFGPGTRLTVT.

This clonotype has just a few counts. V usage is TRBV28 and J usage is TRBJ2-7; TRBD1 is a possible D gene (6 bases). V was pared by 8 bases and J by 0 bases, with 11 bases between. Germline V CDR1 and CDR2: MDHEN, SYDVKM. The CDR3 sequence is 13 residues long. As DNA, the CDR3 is TGTGCCAGCTCAGGACAGACCTCCTACGAGCAGTACTTC. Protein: CASSGQTSYEQYF.

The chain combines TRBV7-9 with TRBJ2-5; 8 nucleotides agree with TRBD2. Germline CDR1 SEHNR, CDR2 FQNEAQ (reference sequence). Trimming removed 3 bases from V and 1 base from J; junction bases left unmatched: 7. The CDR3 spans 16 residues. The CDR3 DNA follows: TGTGCCAGCAGCTTCCGAGAAGCGGGGGCCCAAGAGACCCAGTACTTC. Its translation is CASSFREAGAQETQYF.

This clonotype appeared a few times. For the CDR3, the DNA is TGTGCCAGCAGCCATGGTTGGACAGGGGGCTATGAAAAACTGTTTTTT. It is translated as CASSHGWTGGYEKLFF. The chain carries TRBV7-2 and TRBJ1-4; 11 bases line up with TRBD1. Germline CDR1 is SGHTA and CDR2 is FQGNSA. CDR3 length: 16 amino acids. V was clipped by 5 bases and J by 6 bases; unmatched bases: 8.

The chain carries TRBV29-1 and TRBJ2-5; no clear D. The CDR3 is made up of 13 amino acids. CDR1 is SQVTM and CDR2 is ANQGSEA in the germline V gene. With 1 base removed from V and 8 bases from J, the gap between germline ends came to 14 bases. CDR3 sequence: CSVEGAGAETQYF. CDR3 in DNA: TGCAGCGTTGAAGGAGCAGGAGCAGAAACCCAGTACTTC.

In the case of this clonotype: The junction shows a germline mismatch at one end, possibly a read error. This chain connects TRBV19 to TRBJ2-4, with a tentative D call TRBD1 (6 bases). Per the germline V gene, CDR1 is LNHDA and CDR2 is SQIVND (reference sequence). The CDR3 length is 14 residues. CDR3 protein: CASSIEGANNIQYF. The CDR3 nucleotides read TGTGCCAGTAGTATAGAGGGGGCCAATAACATTCAGTACTTC.

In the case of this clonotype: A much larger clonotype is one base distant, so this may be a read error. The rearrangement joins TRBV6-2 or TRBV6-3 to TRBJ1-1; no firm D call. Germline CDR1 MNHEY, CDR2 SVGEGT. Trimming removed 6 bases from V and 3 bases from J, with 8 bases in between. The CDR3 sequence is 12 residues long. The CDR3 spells CASRLLDTEAFF. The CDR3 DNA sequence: TGTGCCAGCAGGCTTTTGGACACTGAAGCTTTCTTT.

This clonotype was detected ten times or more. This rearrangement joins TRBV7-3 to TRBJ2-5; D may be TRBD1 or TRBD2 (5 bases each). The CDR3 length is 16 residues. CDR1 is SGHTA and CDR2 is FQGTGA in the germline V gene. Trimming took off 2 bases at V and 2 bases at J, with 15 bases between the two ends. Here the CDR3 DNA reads TGTGCCAGCAGCTTAGGTTTTGGGACCCAACAAGAGACCCAGTACTTC. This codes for CASSLGFGTQQETQYF.

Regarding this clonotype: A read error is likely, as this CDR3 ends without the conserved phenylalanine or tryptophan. The CDR3 loop is CSARVTPYQETQYI. CDR3 bases: TGCAGTGCTAGAGTTACACCGTACCAAGAGACCCAGTACATC. This chain joins TRBV20-1 and TRBJ2-5; no definite D call. Trimming removed 1 base from V and 0 bases from J, with 9 bases in between. The CDR3 totals 14 residues. The germline V gene has CDR1 DFQATT and CDR2 SNEGSKA (reference sequence).

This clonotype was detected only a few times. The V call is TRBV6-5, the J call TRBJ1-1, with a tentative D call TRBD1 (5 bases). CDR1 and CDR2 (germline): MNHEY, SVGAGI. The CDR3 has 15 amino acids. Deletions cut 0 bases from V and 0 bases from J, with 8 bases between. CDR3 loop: CASSYSGGVNTEAFF. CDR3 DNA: TGTGCCAGCAGTTACTCGGGGGGAGTGAACACTGAAGCTTTCTTT.

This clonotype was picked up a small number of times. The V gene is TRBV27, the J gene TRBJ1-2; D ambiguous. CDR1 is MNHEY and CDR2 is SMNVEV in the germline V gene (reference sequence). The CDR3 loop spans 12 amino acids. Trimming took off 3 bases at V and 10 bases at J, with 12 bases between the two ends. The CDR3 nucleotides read TGTGCCAGCAGTTTCTCGGGGTCATACTACACCTTC. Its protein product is CASSFSGSYYTF.

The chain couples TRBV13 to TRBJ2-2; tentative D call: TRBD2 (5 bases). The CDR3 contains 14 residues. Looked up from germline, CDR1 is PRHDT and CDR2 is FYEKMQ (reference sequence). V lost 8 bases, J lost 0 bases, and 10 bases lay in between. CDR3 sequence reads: CASRFGANTGELFF. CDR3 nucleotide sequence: TGTGCCAGCCGATTCGGGGCGAACACCGGGGAGCTGTTTTTT.

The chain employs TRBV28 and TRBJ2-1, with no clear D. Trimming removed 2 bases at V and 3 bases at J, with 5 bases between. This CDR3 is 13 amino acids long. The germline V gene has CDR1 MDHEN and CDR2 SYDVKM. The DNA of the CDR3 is TGTGCCAGCAGTTTAAGGGACTACAATGAGCAGTTCTTC. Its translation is CASSLRDYNEQFF.